The entry that follows covers one TCR beta chain sequence. This entry belongs to a study of blood T cell repertoires in COVID-19. Study background: T cells, B-cell-depleted T cells, or PBMCs provided the cDNA or gDNA that served as material.

Cohorts were determined from participant-reported clinical history. The table came from immunoSEQ multiplex PCR; TCRdb's copy has only in-frame clones and leaves some out. Of under 500,000 clones listed, nearly 90% are singletons. The TCR was taken from a woman aged 18-30 years with acute COVID-19. Sequencing was done on a sample of PBMCs or T cells enriched from blood (not recorded which).

CDR3 amino acids: CASSQGLDQPQHF. For the CDR3, the DNA is TGTGCCAGCAGCCAAGGTCTTGATCAGCCCCAGCATTTT. The chain combines TRBV14 with TRBJ1-5; D call uncertain. The germline gives CDR1 SGHDN, CDR2 FVKESK. The CDR3 is made up of 13 amino acids. V was shortened by 1 base and J by 5 bases, with 6 bases between the two germline ends.